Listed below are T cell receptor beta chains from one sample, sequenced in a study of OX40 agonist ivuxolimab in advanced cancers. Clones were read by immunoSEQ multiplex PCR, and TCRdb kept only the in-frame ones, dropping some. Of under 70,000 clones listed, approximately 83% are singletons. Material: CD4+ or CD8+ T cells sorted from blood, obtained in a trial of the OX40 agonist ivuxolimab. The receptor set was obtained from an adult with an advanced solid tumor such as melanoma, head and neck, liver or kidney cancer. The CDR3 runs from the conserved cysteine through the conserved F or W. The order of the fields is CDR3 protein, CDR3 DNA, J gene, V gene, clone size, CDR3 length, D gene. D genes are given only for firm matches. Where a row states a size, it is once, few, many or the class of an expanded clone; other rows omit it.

CDR3: CASSLLQGNDEQYF; DNA: TGCGCCAGCAGCTTGTTACAGGGGAACGACGAGCAGTACTTC; J: TRBJ2-7; V: TRBV5-1; size: NA; length: 14; D: TRBD1
CDR3: CASSLAAGNTEAFF; DNA: TGTGCCAGCAGCCTGGCGGCGGGAAACACTGAAGCTTTCTTT; J: TRBJ1-1; V: TRBV7-8; size: NA; length: 14; D: NA
CDR3: CASSRTSGGAGTDTQYF; DNA: TGTGCCAGCAGCCGGACTAGCGGGGGGGCAGGCACAGATACGCAGTATTTT; J: TRBJ2-3; V: TRBV7-2; size: NA; length: 17; D: TRBD2
CDR3: CASSFGYEQFF; DNA: TGTGCCAGCAGTTTCGGATATGAGCAGTTCTTC; J: TRBJ2-1; V: TRBV6-5; size: NA; length: 11; D: NA
CDR3: CASSQDRGSHEQYF; DNA: TGTGCCAGCAGCCAGGACAGGGGCTCCCACGAGCAGTACTTC; J: TRBJ2-7; V: TRBV11-3; size: NA; length: 14; D: TRBD1
CDR3: CASSPTGTGGTEAFF; DNA: TGCGCCAGCAGTCCCACCGGGACAGGGGGCACTGAAGCTTTCTTT; J: TRBJ1-1; V: TRBV10-2; size: NA; length: 15; D: TRBD1
CDR3: CASSLEGPDEQFF; DNA: TGTGCCAGCAGTCTCGAGGGCCCCGATGAGCAGTTCTTC; J: TRBJ2-1; V: TRBV27; size: NA; length: 13; D: NA
CDR3: CASSLLTAGTSPPGELFF; DNA: TGTGCCAGCAGCTTGCTAACAGCCGGGACTAGCCCCCCCGGGGAGCTGTTTTTT; J: TRBJ2-2; V: TRBV5-6; size: NA; length: 18; D: TRBD2
CDR3: CASSATGENTQYF; DNA: TGTGCCAGCAGTGCAACAGGGGAAAATACGCAGTATTTT; J: TRBJ2-3; V: TRBV6-4; size: NA; length: 13; D: TRBD1
CDR3: CASSYSRRGGVEQFF; DNA: TGTGCCAGCAGTTACTCGCGGCGGGGGGGCGTTGAGCAGTTCTTC; J: TRBJ2-1; V: TRBV6-5; size: NA; length: 15; D: TRBD2
CDR3: CASSRPEGEETQYF; DNA: TGCGCCAGCAGCAGGCCTGAGGGGGAAGAGACCCAGTACTTC; J: TRBJ2-5; V: TRBV5-1; size: NA; length: 14; D: NA
CDR3: CASRSGLFTEAFF; DNA: TGTGCCAGCAGATCAGGGTTGTTCACTGAAGCTTTCTTT; J: TRBJ1-1; V: TRBV25-1; size: few; length: 13; D: NA
CDR3: CASSLVGGNTEAFF; DNA: TGCGCCAGCAGCTTGGTGGGGGGGAACACTGAAGCTTTCTTT; J: TRBJ1-1; V: TRBV5-1; size: NA; length: 14; D: NA